This T cell receptor beta chain was documented in a study of cytomegalovirus exposure and HLA in healthy donors (dated by TCRdb to 2017 to 2019). Regarding the study in general: An earlier analysis of roughly 630 of the donors reported approximately 290 Gb of sequence data and 100 million to 130 million unique TCR beta sequences from 150 million to 200 million T cells. Along with the roughly 670-subject first cohort, a separate validation cohort of more than 90 different subjects was used. On average, 235,054 unique TCR beta nucleotide sequences were sequenced per donor among several hundred genotyped donors of the cohort, with about 19% of those sequences being non-productive. High-throughput TCR immunosequencing, statistical association of individual TCRs with disease status, and machine learning were combined to predict cytomegalovirus infection status. Class I and class II HLA loci were covered by the typing at four-digit resolution. Four or five DR-DQ haplotypes were treated as single units for association and clustering because of strong linkage in the cohort. The T cell repertoires of several hundred subjects were profiled by immunosequencing and related to cytomegalovirus serostatus. An earlier analysis of several hundred of the donors applied high-throughput TCR beta sequencing to assess whether each TCR beta V gene segment acted as functional or pseudogenic. A later analysis re-examined previously published TCR beta repertoires from about 700 donors and added high-resolution HLA genotyping to investigate patterns of TCR occurrence. Among the roughly 390 genotyped donors, around 79% belonged to the genetic ancestry cluster associated with self-reported Caucasian donors. The later analysis used no new phenotypic data to find candidate immune exposures, relying instead on TCR beta sequences and their occurrence across donors. A later genetic analysis used genome-wide SNP genotypes for about 65% of the roughly 670 donors, treating that subset as a discovery cohort. An early release covering over 500 HLA-typed donors comprised about 290 gigabases of sequencing data and 85 million to 100 million unique TCR sequences. Typing coverage varied by locus: about 620-630 donors for A, B, C, DRB1 and DQB1; more than 500 for DQA1; 606 for DPA1; 450 to 480 for DPB1. The study aimed to test whether cataloging public T cell receptors could reveal signatures of past pathogen exposure. All discovery cohort repertoires had been generated using a single sequencing platform. Donor age, sex, ethnicity and CMV serostatus were compiled together with the repertoire data. The paper's findings and limits, for the study overall: Because HLA typing was missing for some donors at each locus, association tests included only the typed subset. The authors suggested that the approach could potentially be extended to other disease states and immunological phenotypes. An earlier analysis of around 600 of the donors showed that most TCR beta V segments appeared in productive rearrangements either about 87% or about 30% of the time, which broadly matched IMGT annotations. A cluster of highly shared sequence variants was judged likely to be a technical artifact of the sequencing pipeline. Specific HLA alleles were associated with roughly 17,000 TCR beta sequences at a false discovery rate of 0.05 in a later analysis. According to a later analysis, most CMV-associated TCR beta chains appeared to be HLA-restricted, and the HLA associations seemed to be driven largely by CMV exposure. Correlated functional status among segregating V segments might be attributable to linkage disequilibrium, but an unknown experimental factor could not be ruled out. Because counts were too low, 15 to 20 rarely observed V segments, including chromosome 9 orphons, were excluded from the earlier analysis of several hundred of the donors. In the study, around 160 TCR beta chains were listed as associated with cytomegalovirus. In this cohort, only TCR beta chains were sequenced, and detectable features were limited by the absence of alpha or paired-chain data. According to a later analysis, TCR association rates differed among HLA loci, with DRB1 alleles showing the most associated TCRs and HLA-C alleles showing the fewest. A further reported finding was that TCR beta sequences accurately predicted the HLA-A and HLA-B alleles for most subjects in the first cohort. In vitro tests confirmed that a few of the cytomegalovirus-associated TCR beta chains recognize cytomegalovirus antigens. An association between a missense DCLRE1C variant and V-gene and J-gene trimming of TCR beta chains was found in a later genetic analysis and replicated in an independent cohort. Most TCR sequences were observed very rarely across donors, whereas some public TCRs were present in many individuals. A later genetic analysis reported fewer N-insertions in productive TCRs among donors in an Asian-associated ancestry cluster than the roughly 700-donor mean. The classifier was reported to diagnose cytomegalovirus status with high specificity and sensitivity in both the original cohort and the validation cohort. Some IMGT-functional V segments, including TRBV6-2 and TRBV6-3, could not be distinguished by the 87-base-pair reads and were therefore excluded. Sequencing depth was assumed to be roughly uniform across donors in the presence/absence analyses, though that assumption may not hold. Strong co-occurrence of HLA alleles, especially DR and DQ, made assigning TCR associations to individual alleles difficult. In a later analysis, HLA-associated TCR beta chains showed more clonal expansion and lower generation probabilities than non-associated chains that were equally common. A later analysis reported that several top co-occurrence clusters appeared linked to parvovirus B19, influenza, CMV and Epstein-Barr virus. The only immune exposure information available for the cohort was CMV serostatus.

Library construction relied on the immunoSEQ multiplex PCR assay. For the multiplex PCR, a mixture combining 60 forward primers for TCR Vbeta segments and 13 reverse primers for TCR Jbeta segments was used. Amplification of the CDR3 region of rearranged TCR beta genes was performed with a multiplex PCR assay on genomic DNA. Amplified TCR beta libraries were sequenced as 87-base-pair reads on the Illumina HiSeq System. On the study's bioinformatics: In a later analysis, some 80 million unique TCR beta chains were counted across the approximately 640 repertoires, and roughly 11 million of these chains were shared by at least two donors. Raw reads were error-corrected and collapsed into unique sequences with a nearest-neighbor algorithm that merged closely related sequences to remove PCR and sequencing errors. CDR3 sequences were aligned to IMGT reference sequences to assign V, D and J gene segments. For a sequence to be retained, a match of at least six nucleotides to both a V gene segment and a J gene segment was required. A rearrangement was called productive if the CDR3 had no stop codons and remained in frame with V and J, and every other rearrangement was called non-productive. CDR3 was defined by IMGT convention, running from the second conserved V-encoded cysteine to the conserved J-encoded phenylalanine. The earlier analysis of about 590 of the donors excluded sequences that lacked an unambiguous match to a single V gene segment. In an earlier analysis of 450 to 750 of the donors, a V segment was called functional when productive rearrangements were above 56.7%, and segregating when the standard deviation between donors exceeded 5%. To diagnose cytomegalovirus status from the catalog of TCR beta chain sequences, a statistical classification framework was built. In a later analysis, V and J genes were assigned by comparing TCR nucleotide sequences against IMGT/GENE-DB human TR gene sequences. The TCRdist pipeline was used in a later analysis to assign CDR3 sequences and most-parsimonious VDJ recombination scenarios. In a later analysis, each TCR beta chain was defined by its CDR3 amino acid sequence together with its V-gene family, and reads without a unique V-gene family were excluded. In a later analysis, 450 to 600 highly shared, low-generation-probability nucleotide sequences were removed to address suspected cross-contamination and a sequencing artifact. A later analysis calculated a clonal expansion index for each public chain from normalized within-repertoire ranks of inferred template counts. Generation probabilities in a later analysis came from a VDJ recombination model fitted to out-of-frame rearrangements, and those results were checked against IGoR. A later analysis scored TCR-TCR, TCR-HLA and TCR-CMV co-occurrence with hypergeometric tests, applying a repertoire-size bias correction to TCR pairs. In a later analysis, false discovery rates were estimated by permuting HLA or CMV assignments 20 times. In a later analysis, co-occurring TCRs were grouped using DBSCAN, with TCRdist sequence similarity added in when clustering inside HLA-allele-positive subsets. For co-occurrence clustering, repertoires with fewer than 30,000 or more than 120,000 public chains were excluded, along with a handful of repertoires with anomalous nucleotide sharing. TCRdb stores this immuneACCESS table with in-frame sequences only. Part of the clones is absent; in the studies checked, under half of the shortfall reflects unresolved V genes, and no reason is known for the rest. For V, J and clone size, that table is used; D and trimming come from the DNA. The sample records around 180,000 clones, approximately 80% of which are singletons. More than 4% of the sample lies in the top ten.

This clone has more than one count but fewer than ten. The antigen this receptor binds is unknown. No clone much larger than this one lies a single base away; base qualities are absent. The cohort was made up of 500 to 850 healthy bone marrow donors. Cohort members were all nominally healthy when sampled, although unrecorded immune exposures were likely present. The donor tested CMV seronegative and was one of the 352 seronegative cohort members. Every donor gave a peripheral blood sample, and the peripheral blood mononuclear cells from that sample were used for TCR beta sequencing. The Qiagen DNeasy Blood Extraction Kit was used to extract genomic DNA from the blood cell samples. CDR1 and CDR2 are read off the germline V gene as SGHDT and YYEEEE. The CDR3 numbers 15 residues from cysteine through phenylalanine. CDR3 DNA is the only sequence kept; it has 45 bases, read in frame from the first base. V is clipped by 4 bases and J by 1 base, and the sequence between their germline boundaries is 14 bases long.

The chain couples TRBV5-6 to TRBJ1-2; the D gene lacks a confident call. Sequencing used PBMCs. The TCR comes from a man aged 18 to 29 in good health and CMV-seronegative. This receptor has the CDR3 CASSTTGGLNYGYTF. At the DNA level, the sequence is TGTGCCAGCAGCACTACGGGCGGACTTAACTATGGCTACACCTTC.